This is a list of T cell receptor beta chains from one sample in a study of blood T cell repertoires in COVID-19. Some clones are missing from TCRdb's copy, which holds only in-frame ones; the method was immunoSEQ multiplex PCR. The sample shows some 15,000 clones, roughly 88% of them seen only once. The sample consisted of peripheral blood. Receptors were obtained from a human donor in a cohort sampled during active COVID-19. Both conserved end residues are part of each CDR3. A D gene is named only where the DNA matches it firmly. Size is omitted from some rows. Given values are once, few, many or a class for expanded clones.

J gene,V gene,D gene,clone size,CDR3 protein,CDR3 DNA
TRBJ1-4,TRBV18,NA,NA,CASSLPGVREKLFF,TGTGCCAGCTCCCTCCCGGGAGTTAGGGAAAAACTGTTTTTT
TRBJ2-7,TRBV6-2/TRBV6-3,NA,NA,CASSAARQRRAYEQYF,TGTGCCAGCAGTGCCGCGCGACAGCGCAGGGCCTACGAGCAGTACTTC
TRBJ1-1,TRBV4-2,TRBD1,NA,CASSQDWRAGGLNTEAFF,TGTGCCAGCAGCCAAGATTGGCGGGCAGGGGGCCTAAACACTGAAGCTTTCTTT
TRBJ1-2,TRBV29-1,NA,once,CSVEEAGGLGYTF,TGCAGCGTTGAGGAGGCGGGGGGGCTAGGCTACACCTTC
TRBJ2-2,TRBV7-9,TRBD1,NA,CASSLVAATGDDGELFF,TGTGCCAGCAGCTTAGTCGCCGCGACAGGGGATGACGGGGAGCTGTTTTTT
TRBJ2-1,TRBV4-2,TRBD1,NA,CASSQNRGRNEQFF,TGTGCCAGCAGCCAAAACAGGGGGCGAAATGAGCAGTTCTTC
TRBJ2-1,TRBV27,NA,few,CASSLTGPIYNEQFF,TGTGCCAGCAGTTTGACAGGACCTATCTACAATGAGCAGTTCTTC
TRBJ2-3,TRBV19,NA,NA,CASSISRSVTDTQYF,TGTGCCAGTAGTATTTCTAGGTCGGTGACAGATACGCAGTATTTT
TRBJ2-5,TRBV6-1,NA,NA,CASSEARETQYF,TGTGCCAGCAGTGAAGCTAGAGAGACCCAGTACTTC
TRBJ2-2,TRBV29-1,TRBD2,NA,CSVASGGGELFF,TGCAGCGTTGCATCGGGGGGCGGGGAGCTGTTTTTT
TRBJ1-2,TRBV9,TRBD1,NA,CASSPAGQGRNGYTF,TGTGCCAGCAGCCCGGCGGGACAGGGGAGGAATGGCTACACCTTC
TRBJ1-1,TRBV5-1,TRBD1,NA,CASRPLQGANTEAFF,TGCGCCAGCAGACCCTTACAGGGGGCGAACACTGAAGCTTTCTTT
TRBJ1-4,TRBV5-5,NA,NA,CASRLDRLEKLFF,TGTGCCAGCAGACTGGACAGACTAGAAAAACTGTTTTTT
TRBJ1-4,TRBV3-1/TRBV3-2,NA,NA,CASSKGPGHRSEKLFF,TGTGCCAGCAGCAAAGGACCGGGACACCGTAGTGAAAAACTGTTTTTT
TRBJ2-5,TRBV7-2,TRBD2,NA,CASSLGGWASGTHLGTQYF,TGTGCCAGCAGCTTAGGGGGGTGGGCTAGCGGAACCCACCTGGGGACCCAGTACTTC
TRBJ1-5,TRBV28,TRBD1,NA,CASKSLLRYRGGQPQHF,TGTGCCAGCAAATCCCTCCTACGTTACAGGGGGGGTCAGCCCCAGCATTTT
TRBJ2-5,TRBV9,NA,NA,CASSANPTDGQTRQETQYF,TGTGCCAGCAGCGCAAACCCCACGGACGGACAGACCAGGCAAGAGACCCAGTACTTC
TRBJ2-1,TRBV9,NA,once,CASSLMNVLSDEQFF,TGTGCCAGCAGCTTAATGAATGTACTGTCGGATGAGCAGTTCTTC
TRBJ2-1,TRBV2,NA,few,CASSYRVYEQFF,TGTGCCAGCAGTTACAGGGTGTATGAGCAGTTCTTC
TRBJ2-1,TRBV18,TRBD2,once,CASSPGRGGLEGSYNEQFF,TGTGCCAGCTCACCCGGGAGGGGGGGCCTCGAAGGCTCCTACAATGAGCAGTTCTTC
TRBJ1-1,TRBV2,NA,NA,CASSPYSEAFF,TGTGCCAGCAGCCCTTATTCTGAAGCTTTCTTT
TRBJ2-5,TRBV11-2,TRBD2,few,CASSLELSGGETQYF,TGTGCCAGCAGCCTCGAACTATCGGGGGGGGAGACCCAGTACTTC
TRBJ1-3,TRBV15,NA,NA,CATSRDRAGGGNTIYF,TGTGCCACCAGCAGAGATCGGGCGGGTGGCGGAAACACCATATATTTT
TRBJ1-5,TRBV7-3,NA,NA,CASSLDWGQPQHF,TGTGCCAGCAGCTTAGACTGGGGCCAGCCCCAGCATTTT
TRBJ1-3,TRBV7-2,NA,NA,CASRPGHSGNTIYF,TGTGCCAGCAGACCCGGACACTCTGGAAACACCATATATTTT
TRBJ2-2,TRBV5-8,TRBD2,NA,CASSGGAGGPYTGELFF,TGTGCCAGCAGCGGCGGAGCGGGGGGGCCTTACACCGGGGAGCTGTTTTTT
TRBJ2-3,TRBV27,NA,once,CASSLYPVVPGGRGGTDTQYF,TGTGCCAGCAGTTTATACCCCGTTGTTCCCGGGGGACGTGGGGGCACAGATACGCAGTATTTT
TRBJ2-1,TRBV27,NA,NA,CASSITGLDEQFF,TGTGCCAGCAGTATTACAGGGTTGGATGAGCAGTTCTTC
TRBJ2-5,TRBV19,TRBD2,medium-sized,CASSMGAGLKETQYF,TGTGCCAGTAGTATGGGAGCGGGATTGAAAGAGACCCAGTACTTC
TRBJ2-5,TRBV5-1,NA,NA,CASSLGTRETQYF,TGCGCCAGCAGCTTGGGCACCAGAGAGACCCAGTACTTC
TRBJ1-5,TRBV7-9,NA,NA,CASSEVGGNQPQHF,TGTGCCAGCAGCGAAGTCGGGGGCAATCAGCCCCAGCATTTT
TRBJ1-4,TRBV2,NA,NA,CASNGVSLVELFF,TGTGCCAGCAACGGTGTGAGCCTGGTGGAACTGTTTTTT
TRBJ1-2,TRBV20-1,NA,once,CSARDRYGYTF,TGCAGTGCTAGAGATCGGTATGGCTACACCTTC
TRBJ1-2,TRBV7-2,TRBD1,once,CASSLGSGTGGYGYTF,TGTGCCAGCAGCTTAGGTTCAGGGACAGGGGGCTATGGCTACACCTTC
TRBJ2-4,TRBV7-2,TRBD2,NA,CASVAGVAKNIQYF,TGTGCCAGCGTCGCGGGGGTAGCCAAAAACATTCAGTACTTC
TRBJ2-2,TRBV12-2,NA,NA,CASRLEATRVPSGTGELFF,TGTGCAAGTCGCTTAGAGGCGACTAGAGTACCGAGCGGCACCGGGGAGCTGTTTTTT
TRBJ2-2,TRBV5-1,TRBD2,NA,CASSLAGLAGASGELFF,TGCGCCAGCAGCTTGGCCGGGCTAGCGGGGGCCTCCGGGGAGCTGTTTTTT
TRBJ1-2,TRBV28,NA,few,CASSLFGVIDGYTF,TGTGCCAGCAGTTTATTCGGGGTCATCGATGGCTACACCTTC
TRBJ1-2,TRBV11-3,TRBD1,NA,CASSPAFLTGLQSGYTF,TGTGCCAGCAGTCCTGCCTTTTTGACAGGGCTACAGAGCGGCTACACCTTC
TRBJ1-2,TRBV24-1,TRBD1,NA,CATSDSGQGPYGYTF,TGTGCCACCAGTGATTCCGGACAGGGGCCATATGGCTACACCTTC
TRBJ1-3,TRBV11-3,NA,NA,CASSQLQGMGNTIYF,TGTGCCAGCAGCCAGTTACAGGGTATGGGAAACACCATATATTTT
TRBJ2-5,TRBV4-2,NA,once,CASSPETAQETQYF,TGTGCCAGCAGCCCCGAGACAGCCCAAGAGACCCAGTACTTC
TRBJ2-3,TRBV19,TRBD2,NA,CASSIILAGGPGDTQYF,TGTGCCAGTAGTATCATCCTAGCGGGAGGACCCGGGGATACGCAGTATTTT
TRBJ2-1,TRBV7-6,NA,NA,CASSIPTGVNNEQFF,TGTGCCAGCAGCATTCCCACCGGGGTGAACAATGAGCAGTTCTTC
TRBJ2-3,TRBV11-2,NA,NA,CASSLVKGRDTQYF,TGTGCCAGCAGCTTAGTTAAGGGGCGGGATACGCAGTATTTT
TRBJ1-6,TRBV12-5,NA,NA,CASGGASPLHF,TGTGCTAGTGGGGGGGCGTCACCCCTCCACTTT
TRBJ1-5,TRBV19,NA,NA,CASSNSHRVSQPQHF,TGTGCCAGTAGTAACTCCCACAGGGTTAGTCAGCCCCAGCATTTT
TRBJ1-5,TRBV19,TRBD1,once,CASSRQGQPQHF,TGTGCCAGTAGCCGACAGGGTCAGCCCCAGCATTTT
TRBJ2-1,TRBV7-3,TRBD2,NA,CASSLSGSYNEQFF,TGTGCCAGCAGCTTAAGCGGGAGTTACAATGAGCAGTTCTTC
TRBJ2-4,TRBV11-2,NA,NA,CASSLVSRKNIQYF,TGTGCCAGCAGCTTAGTCTCCAGGAAAAACATTCAGTACTTC
TRBJ2-7,TRBV25-1,NA,NA,CASSSLGGYEQYF,TGTGCCAGCAGCTCCCTGGGGGGCTACGAGCAGTACTTC
TRBJ1-2,TRBV6-5,TRBD1,NA,CASSRTGQGVFF,TGTGCCAGCAGCCGTACTGGGCAGGGGGTTTTTTTC
TRBJ1-4,TRBV6-5,NA,once,CASSRIRVELFF,TGTGCCAGCAGTCGGATCAGGGTGGAACTGTTTTTT